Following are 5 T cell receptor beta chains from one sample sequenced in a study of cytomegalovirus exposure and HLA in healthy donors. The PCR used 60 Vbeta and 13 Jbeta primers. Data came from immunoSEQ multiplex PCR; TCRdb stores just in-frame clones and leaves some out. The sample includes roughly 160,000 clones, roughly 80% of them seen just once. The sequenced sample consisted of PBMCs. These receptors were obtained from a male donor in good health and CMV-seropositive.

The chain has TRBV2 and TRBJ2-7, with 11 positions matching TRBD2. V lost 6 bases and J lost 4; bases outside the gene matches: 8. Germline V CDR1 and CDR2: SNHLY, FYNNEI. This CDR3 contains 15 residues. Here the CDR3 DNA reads TGTGCCAGCAGATTAGCGGGAGGGCTTAGGTACGAGCAGTACTTC. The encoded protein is CASRLAGGLRYEQYF.

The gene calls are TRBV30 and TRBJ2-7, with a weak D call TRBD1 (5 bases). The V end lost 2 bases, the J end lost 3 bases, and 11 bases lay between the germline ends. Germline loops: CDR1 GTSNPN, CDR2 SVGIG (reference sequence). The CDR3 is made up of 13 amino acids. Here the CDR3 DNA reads TGTGCCTGGAGTCGTCGCAGGGTCTACGAGCAGTACTTC. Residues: CAWSRRRVYEQYF.

The CDR3 DNA reads as TGCAGCGTTCATCCGGAGATCCGGATCGAAGCTTTCTTT. Protein product: CSVHPEIRIEAFF. The chain couples TRBV29-1 to TRBJ1-1; D is unclear. Germline V gene sequence: CDR1 SQVTM, CDR2 ANQGSEA. The CDR3 sequence is 13 residues long. The V and J ends lost 5 bases and 8 bases respectively, with 18 bases between them.

For the CDR3, the DNA is TGCGCCAGCAGCTTGAAAACAGGGAACTACGAGCAGTACTTC. It encodes CASSLKTGNYEQYF. This sequence joins TRBV5-1 and TRBJ2-7, with D possibly matching TRBD1 (6 bases). Deletions cut 1 base from V and 3 bases from J, with 11 bases between. Germline V gene data show CDR1 as SGHRS and CDR2 as YFSETQ. The CDR3 sequence is 14 residues long.

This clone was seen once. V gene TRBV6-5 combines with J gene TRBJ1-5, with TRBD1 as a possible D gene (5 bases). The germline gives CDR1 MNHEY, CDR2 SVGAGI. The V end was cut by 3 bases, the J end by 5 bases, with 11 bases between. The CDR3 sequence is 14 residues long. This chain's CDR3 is CASSYGGSHQPQHF. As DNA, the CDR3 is TGTGCCAGCAGTTATGGGGGGTCCCATCAGCCCCAGCATTTT.